This T cell receptor beta chain was recovered during a study of cytomegalovirus exposure and HLA in healthy donors. Turning to this clone: Its matching antigen is unknown.

60 Vbeta and 13 Jbeta primers were used in PCR. The protocol was immunoSEQ multiplex PCR, while the TCRdb copy is restricted to in-frame clones and leaves out a portion. The table shows 85,000 to 120,000 clones, with approximately 71% occurring only once. Points from the study as a whole: Immune exposure was documented only through CMV serostatus.

The CDR3 sequence is 15 residues long. V shed 4 bases and J 3 bases; nucleotides not matched to a gene: 6. In germline, CDR1 is SGHDT, CDR2 YYEEEE. This clonotype was sampled from a man in his forties in good health and CMV-seronegative. The V and J genes are TRBV5-6 and TRBJ2-3, with 9 bases matching TRBD2. Sequenced sample: PBMCs. The CDR3 nucleotides read TGTGCCAGCAGCCCGCTAGCGGGGTCTACAGATACGCAGTATTTT. This codes for CASSPLAGSTDTQYF.